This TCR beta chain derives from a study of blood T cells in healthy people across ages. This clonotype was recorded at least ten times. A junction boundary mismatches the germline segment, possibly from a read error. This CDR3 is built from 15 residues. CDR1 and CDR2 from the germline V gene are SEHNR and FQNEAQ (reference sequence). Through a sample-barcoded 5' primer and a J-beta primer mix, a second PCR was run for about 6 to 11 cycles. Per-sample output comprised a minimum of 3 million paired-end reads containing CDR3. MiXCR, run by TCRdb on the 5' RACE reads, gives a single entry per CDR3 protein. The table records more than 900,000 distinct CDR3 sequences, about 29% of them present only once. This sample was shared with a second study, whose subject was T cells of mothers and their children.

The sequenced sample was blood. The chain has TRBV7-9 and TRBJ2-1; the D gene is possibly TRBD2 (6 bases). The clonotype comes from a woman aged 40 to 55 in good health. CDR3: CASSPAGSSYNEQFF. The CDR3 nucleotides read TGCGCCAGCAGCCCGGCGGGGAGCTCCTACAATGAGCAGTTCTTC.